This T cell receptor (beta chain) was identified during a study of blood T cell repertoires in COVID-19. In the original workflow: By means of reference gene primer amplification, nucleated cell counts were estimated. TCRdb's copy holds only in-frame clones and misses some; the assay was immunoSEQ multiplex PCR. Clone size and V and J calls were adopted from that table, with D and trimming inferred from the DNA. This sample has over 200,000 clones; around 93% occur once, and the top ten carry about 1.2%. Per the germline V gene, CDR1 is LGHNA and CDR2 is YSLEER. CDR3 length: 16 residues. The junction had 1 base not matched to a gene; V was cut back by 0 bases and J by 1 base. A note on this clone: Other nucleotide sequences from this sample produce the same CDR3.

Sequencing was carried out using PBMCs or T cells enriched from blood (not recorded which). This receptor was identified in a human donor in a cohort exposed to, infected with or recovered from COVID-19 (not recorded which). The donor label of this sample is uncertain. The chain combines TRBV4-3 with TRBJ2-3; 10 bases agree with TRBD1. The CDR3 DNA reads TGCGCCAGCAGCCAAGAGGGGACAGGGGGCACAGATACGCAGTATTTT. It encodes CASSQEGTGGTDTQYF.